These 7 T cell receptor beta chains came from one sample sequenced in a study of CD8+ T cells in alopecia areata. cDNA prepared by RNA extraction and subsequent reverse transcription served as the template for sequencing. TCRdb's copy holds only in-frame clones and misses some; the assay was immunoSEQ multiplex PCR. The sample includes about 140,000 clones, approximately 90% of them seen just once. The treatment is: oral pan-JAK inhibitor, 5-10 mg twice daily. Sequences were derived from CD8+ T cells sorted from blood, sampled at week 4, from a patient treated with tofacitinib. These receptor sequences come from a human donor with alopecia areata.

The V gene is TRBV9, the J gene TRBJ2-1, with TRBD2 matching 13 bases. Germline CDR1 and CDR2: SGDLS and YYNGEE. This CDR3 has 21 residues. V shed 4 bases, J shed 0 bases, and the junction held 16 bases outside the gene matches. The CDR3 is CASSPPSGTSGTTISYNEQFF. As DNA, the CDR3 is TGTGCCAGCAGCCCTCCGTCCGGGACTAGCGGGACAACCATCTCCTACAATGAGCAGTTCTTC.

The gene calls are TRBV7-8 and TRBJ2-5, with no clear D. There are 12 residues in the CDR3. CDR1 is SGHVS, CDR2 FQNEAQ, per germline. V was shortened by 6 bases and J by 5 bases, with 10 bases between the two germline ends. The CDR3 sequence: CASRDFEETQYF. DNA for the CDR3: TGTGCCAGCAGGGATTTCGAGGAGACCCAGTACTTC. Using reference TRBV7-8 and TRBJ2-5 for the parts outside the CDR3, the full variable domain is GAGVSQSPRYKVAKRGQDVALRCDPISGHVSLFWYQQALGQGPEFLTYFQNEAQLDKSGLPSDRFFAERPEGSVSTLKIQRTQQEDSAVYLCASRDFEETQYFGPGTRLLVL.

This clone was counted only a few times. The sample contains more than one DNA sequence encoding this CDR3. The chain couples TRBV29-1 to TRBJ2-3; no reliable D call. Trimming stripped 6 bases from V and 3 bases from J, with 4 bases between. Germline V gene lookup returns CDR1 SQVTM and CDR2 ANQGSEA. The CDR3 is 10 amino acids. The CDR3 here is CSVDTDTQYF. The CDR3 nucleotides are TGCAGCGTCGATACAGATACGCAGTATTTT.

CDR3 residues: CAWSLRTVEAFF. CDR3 coding DNA: TGTGCCTGGAGTTTGAGGACGGTTGAAGCTTTCTTT. The rearrangement joins TRBV30 to TRBJ1-1; D is uncertain. The V gene's germline CDR1 is GTSNPN and CDR2 SVGIG (reference sequence). Trimming shortened V by 2 bases and J by 7 bases, and 11 bases separated the two germline ends. The CDR3 length is 12 residues. Complete variable domain (other parts from reference TRBV30 and TRBJ1-1): SQTIHQWPATLVQPVGSPLSLECTVEGTSNPNLYWYRQAAGRGLQLLFYSVGIGQISSEVPQNLSASRPQDRQFILSSKKLLLSDSGFYLCAWSLRTVEAFFGQGTRLTVV.

The V gene is TRBV2, the J gene TRBJ2-1; TRBD2 aligns across 10 bases. The V segment lost 8 bases and the J segment 6 bases; nucleotides outside the gene matches: 10. Germline V gene sequence: CDR1 SNHLY, CDR2 FYNNEI. The CDR3 consists of 15 residues. This chain's CDR3 is CASPTSLAGGNEQFF. CDR3 in DNA: TGTGCCAGCCCGACCTCGTTAGCGGGGGGCAATGAGCAGTTCTTC.

The chain links TRBV30 to TRBJ2-1; 9 bases match TRBD1. V was clipped by 5 bases and J by 8 bases; unmatched bases: 4. This CDR3 contains 12 residues. Germline CDR1 is GTSNPN and CDR2 is SVGIG (reference sequence). CDR3 in amino acids: CAWGTGFHEQFF. Written as DNA, the CDR3 is TGTGCCTGGGGGACAGGGTTTCATGAGCAGTTCTTC.

A word on this clone: The same CDR3 also results from other DNA sequences found in this sample. V and J are TRBV27 and TRBJ2-7, with 8 bases fitting TRBD2. V trimming: 3 bases; J trimming: 2 bases; junction bases outside the gene matches: 0. This CDR3 comprises 13 residues. Germline V gene lookup returns CDR1 MNHEY and CDR2 SMNVEV (reference sequence). CDR3 bases: TGTGCCAGCAGTTTGACTAGCGCCTACGAGCAGTACTTC. It is translated as CASSLTSAYEQYF.